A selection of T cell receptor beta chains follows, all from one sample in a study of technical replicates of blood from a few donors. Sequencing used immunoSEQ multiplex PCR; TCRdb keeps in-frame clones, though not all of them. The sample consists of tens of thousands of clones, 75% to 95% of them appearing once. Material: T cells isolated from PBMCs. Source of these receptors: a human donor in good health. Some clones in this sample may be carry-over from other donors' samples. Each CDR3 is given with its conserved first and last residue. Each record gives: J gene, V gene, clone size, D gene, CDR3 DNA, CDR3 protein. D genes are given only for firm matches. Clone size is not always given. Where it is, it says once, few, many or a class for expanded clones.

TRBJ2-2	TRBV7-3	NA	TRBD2	TGTGCCAGCAGCTTCGGACTAGCGGGAGGGGCCGGGGAGCTGTTTTTT	CASSFGLAGGAGELFF
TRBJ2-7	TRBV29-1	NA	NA	TGCAGCGCAAAAGGGGACTCCTACGAGCAGTACTTC	CSAKGDSYEQYF
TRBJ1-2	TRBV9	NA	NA	TGTGCCAGCAGCGTAGATGGCGGTGGCTACACCTTC	CASSVDGGGYTF
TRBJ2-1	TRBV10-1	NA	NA	TGCGCCAGCAGTGAGTCGCTCGGGGAAAATGAGCAGTTCTTC	CASSESLGENEQFF
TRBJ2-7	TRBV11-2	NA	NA	TGTGCCAGCAGCTTTCGCGTTGGCTCCTACGAGCAGTACTTC	CASSFRVGSYEQYF
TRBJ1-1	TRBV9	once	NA	TGTGCCAGCAGCGCCTACAGGGCAGGGATGAACACTGAAGCTTTCTTT	CASSAYRAGMNTEAFF
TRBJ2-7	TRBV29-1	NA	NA	TGCAGCGTTGGGGGCCTGGAGGGAAGCCGCTACGAGCAGTACTTC	CSVGGLEGSRYEQYF
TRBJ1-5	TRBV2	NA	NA	TGTGCCAGCAGTGAAGAATATAGCAATCAGCCCCAGCATTTT	CASSEEYSNQPQHF
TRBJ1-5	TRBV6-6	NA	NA	TGTGCCAGCAGCCTGCCGGGATCCCAGCATTTT	CASSLPGSQHF
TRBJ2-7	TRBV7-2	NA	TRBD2	TGTGCCAGCAGCTTTGGTCTAGCGGGCTACGAGCAGTACTTC	CASSFGLAGYEQYF
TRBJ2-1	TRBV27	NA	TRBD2	TGTGCCAGCAGTTTAGGACTAGCGGGACTCAATGAGCAGTTCTTC	CASSLGLAGLNEQFF
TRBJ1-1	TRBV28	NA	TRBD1	TGTGCCACCCGGGACAGCTGGAACACTGAAGCTTTCTTT	CATRDSWNTEAFF
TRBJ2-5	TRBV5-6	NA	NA	TGTGCCAGCAGTTATTTACTCGACAGGTTGGAGACCCAGTACTTC	CASSYLLDRLETQYF
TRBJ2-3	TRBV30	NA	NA	TGTGCCTGGAGTTCGGGAATAACGCAGTATTTT	CAWSSGITQYF
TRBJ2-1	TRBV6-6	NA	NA	TGTGCCAGCAGGAGGGAGCATGAGCAGTTCTTC	CASRREHEQFF
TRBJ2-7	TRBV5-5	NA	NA	TGTGCCAGCGTAGAGGGACTGTTAGGCGAGCAGTACTTC	CASVEGLLGEQYF
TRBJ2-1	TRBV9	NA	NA	TGTGCCAGCAGCGTCGGCGGGATCTCCTACAATGAGCAGTTCTTC	CASSVGGISYNEQFF
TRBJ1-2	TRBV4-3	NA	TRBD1	TGCGCCAGCAGCCACCCTGGAGGACAGGGGGCAGGTGGCTACACCTTC	CASSHPGGQGAGGYTF
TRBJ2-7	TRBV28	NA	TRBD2	TGTGCCAGCAGTTCACTAGCGGGGCCCTACGAGCAGTACTTC	CASSSLAGPYEQYF
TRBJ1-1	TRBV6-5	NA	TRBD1	TGTGCCAGCAGTTACCCCGGGACAGGGAGGACTGAAGCTTTCTTT	CASSYPGTGRTEAFF
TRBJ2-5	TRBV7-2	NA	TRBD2	TGTGCCAGCAGCACCTCCCCTAGCGGGAGCCAAGAGACCCAGTACTTC	CASSTSPSGSQETQYF
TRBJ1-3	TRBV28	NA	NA	TGTGCCAGCGCAAAGCTCTCTGGAAACACCATATATTTT	CASAKLSGNTIYF
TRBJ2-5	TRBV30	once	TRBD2	TGTGCCTGGAGTGTGCCTAGCGGGAGTTTGGAGGAGACCCAGTACTTC	CAWSVPSGSLEETQYF
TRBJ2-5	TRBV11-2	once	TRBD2	TGTGCCAGCAGCTACACGGGACTAGCGGGACAAGAGACCCAGTACTTC	CASSYTGLAGQETQYF
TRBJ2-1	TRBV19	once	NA	TGTGCCAGCGCCGAGGGGGTCTACAATGAGCAGTTCTTC	CASAEGVYNEQFF
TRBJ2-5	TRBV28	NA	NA	TGTGCCAGCAGTTTAGGACTTCAAGAGACCCAGTACTTC	CASSLGLQETQYF
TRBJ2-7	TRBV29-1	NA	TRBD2	TGCAGCGTTTCCGGGAGGTTGACCTACGAGCAGTACTTC	CSVSGRLTYEQYF
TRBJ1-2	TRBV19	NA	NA	TGTGCCAGTAGTAAGGGAGACAGGAATAACTATGGCTACACCTTC	CASSKGDRNNYGYTF
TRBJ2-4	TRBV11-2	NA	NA	TGTGCCAGCAGCTTAGCCGGGACTCGCGAAAACATTCAGTACTTC	CASSLAGTRENIQYF
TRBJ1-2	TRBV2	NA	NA	TGTGCCAGCAGTGATTACTACACCTTC	CASSDYYTF
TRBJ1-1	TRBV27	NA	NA	TGTGCCAGCAGCAGTGCTACAGGGTCGAACACTGAAGCTTTCTTT	CASSSATGSNTEAFF
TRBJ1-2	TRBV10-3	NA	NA	TGTGCCATCAGTGATTATGTCTATGGCTACACCTTC	CAISDYVYGYTF
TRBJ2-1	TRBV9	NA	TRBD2	TGTGCCAGCAGCGTAGTATCTAGCGGGGGGGACAATGAGCAGTTCTTC	CASSVVSSGGDNEQFF
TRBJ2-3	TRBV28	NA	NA	TGTGCCAGCACCCCCCTTATAGAGTTTGATACGCAGTATTTT	CASTPLIEFDTQYF
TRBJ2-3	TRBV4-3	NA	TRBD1	TGCGCCAGCAGCCAAGAATACGGGACAGGAGTTGTAGATACGCAGTATTTT	CASSQEYGTGVVDTQYF
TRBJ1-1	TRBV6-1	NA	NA	TGTGCCAGCAGCGGCACAGGGATGAACACTGAAGCTTTCTTT	CASSGTGMNTEAFF
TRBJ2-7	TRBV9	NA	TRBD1	TGTGCCAGCAGCGTGACAGGGGGCGAGCAGTACTTC	CASSVTGGEQYF
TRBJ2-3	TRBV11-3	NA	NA	TGTGCCAGCAACGGGGGTACCCTATATACGCAGTATTTT	CASNGGTLYTQYF
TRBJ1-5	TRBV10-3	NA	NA	TGTGCCATCAGTGTAAGAGGAATCAATCAGCCCCAGCATTTT	CAISVRGINQPQHF
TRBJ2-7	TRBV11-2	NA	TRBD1	TGTGCCAGCAGCTCGGATACGGGACAGGGAATCGAGCAGTACTTC	CASSSDTGQGIEQYF
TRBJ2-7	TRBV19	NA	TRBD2	TGTGCCAGTAGTTTACTAGGGATAGCGGGGGAGCAGTACTTC	CASSLLGIAGEQYF
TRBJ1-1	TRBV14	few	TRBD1	TGTGCCAGCAGCCAAAGGGACAGGGCAAACACTGAAGCTTTCTTT	CASSQRDRANTEAFF
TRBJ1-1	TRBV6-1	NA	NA	TGTGCCAGCAGAGTAGCGGGGCTGAACACTGAAGCTTTCTTT	CASRVAGLNTEAFF
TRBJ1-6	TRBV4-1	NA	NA	TGCGCCAGCAGCCAAGTGAGGGTAATAGGGTATAATTCACCCCTCCACTTT	CASSQVRVIGYNSPLHF
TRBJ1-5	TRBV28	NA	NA	TGTGCCAGCTTCTCTACGGACAGCTATAGCAATCAGCCCCAGCATTTT	CASFSTDSYSNQPQHF
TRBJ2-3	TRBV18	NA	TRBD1	TGTGCCAGCTCACACAGACAGGGGGCGAGTGCGGATACGCAGTATTTT	CASSHRQGASADTQYF
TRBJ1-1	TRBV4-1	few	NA	TGCGCCAGCAGCCAAGGAGACAGAAGGAACACTGAAGCTTTCTTT	CASSQGDRRNTEAFF
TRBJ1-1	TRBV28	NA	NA	TGTGCCAGCAATTGGGGGGACACTGAAGCTTTCTTT	CASNWGDTEAFF
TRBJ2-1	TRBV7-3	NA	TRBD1	TGTGCCAGCAGCTTATGGACAGGGAGTAGCAATGAGCAGTTCTTC	CASSLWTGSSNEQFF
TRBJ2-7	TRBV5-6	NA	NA	TGTGCCAGCAGCTTTAAAAACGAGCAGTACTTC	CASSFKNEQYF
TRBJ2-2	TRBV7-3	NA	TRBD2	TGTGCCAGCAGCTTCACTAGCGGCGGGGAGCTGTTTTTT	CASSFTSGGELFF
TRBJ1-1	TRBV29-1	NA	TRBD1	TGCAGCGTTGAGTGGGACAGTTTCTCTGAAGCTTTCTTT	CSVEWDSFSEAFF
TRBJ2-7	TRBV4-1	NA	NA	TGCGCCAGCAGCCAAGAGATCGGAGACAGAACCTACGAGCAGTACTTC	CASSQEIGDRTYEQYF
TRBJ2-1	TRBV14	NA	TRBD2	TGTGCCACCGACACCCCTAGCGGGAGGTACAATGAGCAGTTCTTC	CATDTPSGRYNEQFF
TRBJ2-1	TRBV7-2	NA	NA	TGTGCCAGCAGCTCCCCGTATCTTGAGCAGTTCTTC	CASSSPYLEQFF